A single sample gave rise to the 20 T cell receptor beta chains below, sequenced in a study of blood T cell repertoires in COVID-19. Libraries were prepared by immunoSEQ multiplex PCR; TCRdb keeps only in-frame clonotypes and omits some of them. The sample holds 250,000 to 400,000 clones, approximately 88% seen once. What was sequenced was peripheral blood. Source of these receptors: a woman younger than 45 with COVID-19, enrolled during active disease.

In this sample, this clone turned up once. The V call is TRBV2, the J call TRBJ1-1, with a tentative D call TRBD1 (5 bases). Per the germline V gene, CDR1 is SNHLY and CDR2 is FYNNEI. Trimming left V 6 bases short and J 4 bases short, with 15 bases between. The CDR3 contains 14 residues. CDR3 coding DNA: TGTGCCAGCAGAGGGACTGACGCTATCACTGAAGCTTTCTTT. Its protein product is CASRGTDAITEAFF. The full variable domain, in which reference TRBV2 and TRBJ1-1 provide the parts outside the CDR3, is EPEVTQTPSHQVTQMGQEVILRCVPISNHLYFYWYRQILGQKVEFLVSFYNNEISEKSEIFDDQFSVERPDGSNFTLKIRSTKLEDSAMYFCASRGTDAITEAFFGQGTRLTVV.

The chain links TRBV28 to TRBJ1-4, with no clear D. Trimming stripped 6 bases from V and 6 bases from J, with 5 bases between. Per germline, CDR1 MDHEN and CDR2 SYDVKM. This CDR3 is built from 11 residues. CDR3 residues: CASRAYEKLFF. CDR3 coding DNA: TGTGCCAGCAGGGCCTATGAAAAACTGTTTTTT.

The V gene is TRBV6-5, the J gene TRBJ2-3; 9 bases match TRBD1. This CDR3 is built from 14 residues. V shed 5 bases and J 6 bases; nucleotides not matched to a gene: 6. Per germline, CDR1 MNHEY and CDR2 SVGAGI. CDR3 bases: TGTGCCAGCAGTCCCACAGGGGGCAGGGATACGCAGTATTTT. Encoded protein: CASSPTGGRDTQYF.

The CDR3 nucleotides read TGTGCCACTGGTAGGGGGTTTGAGTCCATGAACACTGAAGCTTTCTTT. Amino acid sequence: CATGRGFESMNTEAFF. This chain links TRBV5-5 with TRBJ1-1; D might be TRBD1 (6 bases). Germline CDR1 is SGHKS and CDR2 is YYEKEE (reference sequence). The CDR3 is made up of 16 amino acids. The V end lost 9 bases, the J end lost 0 bases, and 21 bases lay between the germline ends.

This clone was found once. The chain combines TRBV5-6 with TRBJ2-3, with TRBD2 identical over 10 bases. The ends lost 3 bases at V and 2 bases at J; junction bases unmatched: 3. The CDR3 is 15 amino acids. Germline CDR1 reads SGHDT; CDR2 reads YYEEEE. CDR3 in DNA: TGTGCCAGCAGCTACCTAGCGGGGGACACAGATACGCAGTATTTT. Translated: CASSYLAGDTDTQYF.

This rearrangement joins TRBV6-5 to TRBJ1-2, with no clear D. CDR1 is MNHEY and CDR2 is SVGAGI in the germline V gene. This CDR3 is 14 amino acids long. Trimming stripped 8 bases from V and 2 bases from J, with 15 bases between. CDR3 DNA: TGTGCCAGCGGACCTAGGACGGGGAACTATGGCTACACCTTC. This encodes CASGPRTGNYGYTF.

This rearrangement joins TRBV7-2 to TRBJ2-3, with 8 bases fitting TRBD2. With V trimmed by 6 bases and J by 8 bases, 13 bases remained unmatched. The CDR3 is 15 amino acids. Germline values: CDR1 SGHTA, CDR2 FQGNSA. This CDR3 reads CASSLDPLGGGTQYF. DNA for the CDR3: TGTGCCAGCAGTTTGGACCCCCTCGGGGGGGGTACGCAGTATTTT.

A note on this clone: Other DNA sequences of this sample code for an identical CDR3. The chain joins TRBV6-5 to TRBJ1-6; 8 nucleotides agree with TRBD1. V lost 0 bases and J lost 7; bases outside the gene matches: 2. CDR3 length equals 15 residues. Per the germline V gene, CDR1 is MNHEY and CDR2 is SVGAGI. The CDR3 DNA is TGTGCCAGCAGTTACTCCAACAGGGGGAATTCACCCCTCCACTTT. Translating gives CASSYSNRGNSPLHF.

The chain has TRBV2 and TRBJ2-1; the match to TRBD1 covers 12 bases. This CDR3 region has 17 residues. V was pared by 5 bases and J by 4 bases, with 9 bases of the junction left unmatched. Germline CDR1 is SNHLY and CDR2 is FYNNEI. The CDR3 here is CASSPRDRGLSYNEQFF. The CDR3 DNA sequence: TGTGCCAGCAGTCCTAGGGACAGGGGGCTCTCTTACAATGAGCAGTTCTTC. Filled out from reference TRBV2 and TRBJ2-1, the complete variable domain reads EPEVTQTPSHQVTQMGQEVILRCVPISNHLYFYWYRQILGQKVEFLVSFYNNEISEKSEIFDDQFSVERPDGSNFTLKIRSTKLEDSAMYFCASSPRDRGLSYNEQFFGPGTRLTVL.

This chain connects TRBV3-1 (or the pseudogene TRBV3-2) to TRBJ2-1; D is uncertain. Trimming shortened V by 0 bases and J by 11 bases, and 2 bases separated the two germline ends. CDR1 and CDR2 from the germline V gene are LGHDT and YNNKEL (reference sequence). The CDR3 covers 10 residues. Here the CDR3 reads CASSQDKQFF. As DNA, the CDR3 is TGTGCCAGCAGCCAAGATAAGCAGTTCTTC.

This chain uses TRBV7-2 with TRBJ1-2, with D tentatively TRBD1 (6 bases). The V gene lost 5 bases and the J gene lost 1 base, with 20 bases spanning the gap. Germline V lookup: CDR1 SGHTA, CDR2 FQGNSA. This CDR3 has 17 amino acids. The CDR3 region is CASSPSSGTPLNYGYTF. The CDR3 coding sequence is TGTGCCAGCAGCCCCTCAAGCGGGACACCGCTTAACTATGGCTACACCTTC.

The chain carries TRBV30 and TRBJ1-4; D is ambiguous. With 0 bases removed from V and 8 bases from J, the gap between germline ends came to 19 bases. The CDR3 loop spans 16 amino acids. Germline V lookup: CDR1 GTSNPN, CDR2 SVGIG (reference sequence). The CDR3, as DNA: TGTGCCTGGAGTGTACGCCTCGTTTTCAGAGGCGAAAAACTGTTTTTT. Encoded protein: CAWSVRLVFRGEKLFF.

The chain joins TRBV5-5 to TRBJ1-1; no clear D gene. With 2 bases removed from V and 5 bases from J, the gap between germline ends came to 10 bases. CDR3 length equals 13 residues. CDR1 is SGHKS and CDR2 is YYEKEE in the germline V gene (reference sequence). The CDR3 protein is CASSFGLGTEAFF. CDR3 DNA sequence: TGTGCCAGCAGCTTTGGACTGGGGACTGAAGCTTTCTTT.

The V call is TRBV6-5, the J call TRBJ1-4; D is ambiguous. Trimming took off 10 bases at V and 0 bases at J, with 15 bases between the two ends. CDR3 length: 15 amino acids. CDR1 is MNHEY and CDR2 is SVGAGI in the germline V gene. CDR3: CATTRYGATNEKLFF. Written as DNA, the CDR3 is TGTGCCACCACCCGGTACGGGGCAACTAATGAAAAACTGTTTTTT.

This chain uses TRBV7-7 with TRBJ2-1; a possible D gene is TRBD2 (5 bases). Trimming cost V 5 bases and J 9 bases, with 14 bases left between them. The CDR3 runs to 13 residues. CDR1 is SSHAT, CDR2 FNYEAQ, per germline (reference sequence). The DNA of the CDR3 is TGTGCCAGCAGCCCCCCCGGGGTAACTGAGCAGTTCTTC. This translates into CASSPPGVTEQFF.

The chain employs TRBV7-4 and TRBJ1-1; 9 bases agree with TRBD1. The CDR3 runs to 22 residues. Germline assignment: CDR1 SGHVT and CDR2 SQSDAQ. With 4 bases clipped from V and 1 base from J, the junction kept 25 bases outside the gene matches. The CDR3 loop is CASSSDKRDRVFYKRGNTEAFF. CDR3 DNA sequence: TGTGCCAGCAGCTCGGACAAACGGGACAGGGTTTTTTATAAGCGTGGGAACACTGAAGCTTTCTTT.

The gene calls are TRBV6-6 and TRBJ1-2; no clear D gene. This CDR3 has 12 amino acids. Germline loops: CDR1 MNHNY, CDR2 SVGAGI (reference sequence). V lost 4 bases to trimming and J lost 4 bases, with 7 bases between them. The CDR3 sequence is CASSSGLYGYTF. CDR3 sequence (DNA): TGTGCCAGCAGTTCAGGCCTCTATGGCTACACCTTC.

The rearrangement uses TRBV2 and TRBJ1-1, with D possibly being TRBD1 (5 bases). This CDR3 is built from 12 residues. CDR1 SNHLY and CDR2 FYNNEI come from the germline V gene. V was clipped by 1 base and J by 11 bases, with 11 bases between them. CDR3 sequence: CASSEGQPVAFF. In DNA, the CDR3 is TGTGCCAGCAGTGAAGGACAGCCCGTGGCTTTCTTT.

The chain joins TRBV6-2 or TRBV6-3 to TRBJ2-3, with 8 nucleotides matching TRBD2. CDR3 size: 19 residues. Germline loops: CDR1 MNHEY, CDR2 SVGEGT. Trimming cost V 6 bases and J 0 bases; bases outside gene matches: 17. This CDR3 is CASSRPETSVLPSTDTQYF. DNA of the CDR3: TGTGCCAGCAGCCGTCCCGAGACTAGCGTTTTGCCTAGCACAGATACGCAGTATTTT.

V is TRBV27 and J is TRBJ2-1; TRBD2 might be the D (6 bases). The V gene's germline CDR1 is MNHEY and CDR2 SMNVEV (reference sequence). V was cut by 8 bases and J by 7 bases, with 24 bases left in between. The CDR3 covers 16 residues. CDR3 amino acids: CASSGLGAGRPNEQFF. CDR3 nucleotide sequence: TGTGCCAGCTCTGGCTTGGGAGCGGGCCGGCCTAATGAGCAGTTCTTC.